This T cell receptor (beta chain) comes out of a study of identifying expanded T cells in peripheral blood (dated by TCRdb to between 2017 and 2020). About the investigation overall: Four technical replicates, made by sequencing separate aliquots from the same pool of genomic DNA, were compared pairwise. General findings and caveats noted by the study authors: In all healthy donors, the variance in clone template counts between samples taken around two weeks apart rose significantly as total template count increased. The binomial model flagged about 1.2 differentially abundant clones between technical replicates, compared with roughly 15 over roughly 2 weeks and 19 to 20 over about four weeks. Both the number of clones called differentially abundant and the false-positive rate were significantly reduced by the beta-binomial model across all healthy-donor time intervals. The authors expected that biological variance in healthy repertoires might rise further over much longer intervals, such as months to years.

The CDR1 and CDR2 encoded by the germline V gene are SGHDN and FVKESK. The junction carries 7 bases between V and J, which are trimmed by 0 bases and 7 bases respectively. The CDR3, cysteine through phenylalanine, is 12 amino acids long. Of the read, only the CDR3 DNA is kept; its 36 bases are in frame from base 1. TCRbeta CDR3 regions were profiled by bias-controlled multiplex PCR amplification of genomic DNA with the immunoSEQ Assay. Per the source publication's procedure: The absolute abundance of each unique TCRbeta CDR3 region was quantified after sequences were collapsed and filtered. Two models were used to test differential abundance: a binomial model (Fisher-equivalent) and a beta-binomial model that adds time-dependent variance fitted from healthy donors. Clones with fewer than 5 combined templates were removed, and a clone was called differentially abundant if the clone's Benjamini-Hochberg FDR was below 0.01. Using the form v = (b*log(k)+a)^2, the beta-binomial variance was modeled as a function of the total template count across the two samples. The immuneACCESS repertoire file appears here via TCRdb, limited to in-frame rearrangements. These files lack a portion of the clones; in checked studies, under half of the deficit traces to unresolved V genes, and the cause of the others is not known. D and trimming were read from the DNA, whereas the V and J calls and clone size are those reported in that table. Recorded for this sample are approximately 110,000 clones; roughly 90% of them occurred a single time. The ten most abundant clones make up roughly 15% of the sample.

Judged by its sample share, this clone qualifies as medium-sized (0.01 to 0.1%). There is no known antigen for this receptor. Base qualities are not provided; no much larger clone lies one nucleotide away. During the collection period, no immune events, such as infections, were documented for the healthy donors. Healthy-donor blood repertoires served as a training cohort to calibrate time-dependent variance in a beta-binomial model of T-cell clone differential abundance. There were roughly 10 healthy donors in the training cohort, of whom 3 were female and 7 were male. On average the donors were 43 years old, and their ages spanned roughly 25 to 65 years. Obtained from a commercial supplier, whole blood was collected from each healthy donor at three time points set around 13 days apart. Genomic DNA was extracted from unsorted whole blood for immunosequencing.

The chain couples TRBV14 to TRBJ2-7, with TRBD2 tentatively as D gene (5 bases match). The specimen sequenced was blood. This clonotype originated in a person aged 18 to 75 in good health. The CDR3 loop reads CASSQDRREQYF. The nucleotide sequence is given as TGTGCCAGCAGCCAAGATCGGAGGGAGCAGTACTTC.